The present T cell receptor beta chain was sequenced within a study of T cell responses to AZD1222 COVID-19 vaccine. V dropped 3 bases and J dropped 1 base, with 13 bases sitting between them. Germline CDR1 and CDR2: SGHDT and YYEEEE. The CDR3 runs 15 residues. Clones were sequenced by immunoSEQ multiplex PCR, and TCRdb holds only the in-frame ones, with some missing. Seen here are fewer than 300,000 clones, over 85% observed once, and the top ten hold less than 0.6%. Sequences were derived from peripheral blood, sampled on day 0 of AZD1222 vaccination. The genes are TRBV5-6 and TRBJ1-1; possibly TRBD1 for D (5 bases). This receptor was obtained from an adult in good health. The CDR3: CASSSRGDENTEAFF. The CDR3 DNA sequence: TGTGCCAGCAGCTCACGGGGGGACGAGAACACTGAAGCTTTCTTT.